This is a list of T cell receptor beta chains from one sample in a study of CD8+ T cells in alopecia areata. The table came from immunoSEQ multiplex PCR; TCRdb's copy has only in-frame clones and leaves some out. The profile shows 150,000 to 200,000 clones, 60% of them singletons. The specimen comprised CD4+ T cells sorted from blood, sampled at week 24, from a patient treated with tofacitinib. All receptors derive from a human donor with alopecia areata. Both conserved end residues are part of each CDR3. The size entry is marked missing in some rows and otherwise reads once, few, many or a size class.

CDR3 protein: CASKGAHTGELFF; clone size: .; V gene: TRBV2; J gene: TRBJ2-2
CDR3 protein: CASSVVLVRAPKNIQYF; clone size: few; V gene: TRBV9; J gene: TRBJ2-4
CDR3 protein: CAWSVLIGPGYTF; clone size: .; V gene: TRBV30; J gene: TRBJ1-2
CDR3 protein: CSVEGRQGRGAFF; clone size: .; V gene: TRBV29-1; J gene: TRBJ1-1
CDR3 protein: CASSDIPENTEAFF; clone size: .; V gene: TRBV2; J gene: TRBJ1-1
CDR3 protein: CASTQRPGNNEQFF; clone size: few; V gene: TRBV27; J gene: TRBJ2-1
CDR3 protein: CASSLRGGDYGYTF; clone size: .; V gene: TRBV5-1; J gene: TRBJ1-2
CDR3 protein: CASTFWRGSGANVLTF; clone size: .; V gene: TRBV13; J gene: TRBJ2-6
CDR3 protein: CASSEATRAGSYNEQFF; clone size: many; V gene: TRBV6-1; J gene: TRBJ2-1
CDR3 protein: CASSVSPAAGSPLHF; clone size: few; V gene: TRBV9; J gene: TRBJ1-6
CDR3 protein: CASEGRLNSPLHF; clone size: .; V gene: TRBV2; J gene: TRBJ1-6
CDR3 protein: CSVDTGDLNAFF; clone size: few; V gene: TRBV29-1; J gene: TRBJ1-1
CDR3 protein: CASSSTRNTEAFF; clone size: .; V gene: TRBV7-3; J gene: TRBJ1-1
CDR3 protein: CASSSLAGGTDTQYF; clone size: few; V gene: TRBV19; J gene: TRBJ2-3
CDR3 protein: CASSRGEGGYGYTF; clone size: .; V gene: TRBV4-3; J gene: TRBJ1-2
CDR3 protein: CASRGLGTSGGLYNEQFF; clone size: few; V gene: TRBV25-1; J gene: TRBJ2-1
CDR3 protein: CASRPKDLGYEQYF; clone size: .; V gene: TRBV19; J gene: TRBJ2-7
CDR3 protein: CASTPEGSGGYEQYF; clone size: few; V gene: TRBV2; J gene: TRBJ2-7
CDR3 protein: CASSLARGYDTQYF; clone size: .; V gene: TRBV5-1; J gene: TRBJ2-3
CDR3 protein: CSVEDGAFF; clone size: .; V gene: TRBV29-1; J gene: TRBJ1-1
CDR3 protein: CASRTGAHTEAFF; clone size: .; V gene: TRBV2; J gene: TRBJ1-1
CDR3 protein: CASSVASGEKETQYF; clone size: .; V gene: TRBV9; J gene: TRBJ2-5
CDR3 protein: CAISEGRGGEQFF; clone size: few; V gene: TRBV10-3; J gene: TRBJ2-1
CDR3 protein: CAISESGQGEQYF; clone size: .; V gene: TRBV10-3; J gene: TRBJ2-7
CDR3 protein: CASSQERPYSGANVLTF; clone size: .; V gene: TRBV14; J gene: TRBJ2-6
CDR3 protein: CATSRRVNTEAFF; clone size: .; V gene: TRBV15; J gene: TRBJ1-1
CDR3 protein: CASSLRTGNTEAFF; clone size: few; V gene: TRBV4-1; J gene: TRBJ1-1
CDR3 protein: CASSLGTGGARYNEQFF; clone size: .; V gene: TRBV5-6; J gene: TRBJ2-1
CDR3 protein: CASSVRLLNTEAFF; clone size: .; V gene: TRBV6-6; J gene: TRBJ1-1
CDR3 protein: CASSDRIAYEQYF; clone size: few; V gene: TRBV7-2; J gene: TRBJ2-7
CDR3 protein: CASRASGNTGELFF; clone size: .; V gene: TRBV11-3; J gene: TRBJ2-2
CDR3 protein: CSVAGQGVGEAFF; clone size: .; V gene: TRBV29-1; J gene: TRBJ1-1
CDR3 protein: CSEGRVSGGYTF; clone size: .; V gene: TRBV29-1; J gene: TRBJ1-2
CDR3 protein: CSVEGLAGNEQFF; clone size: .; V gene: TRBV29-1; J gene: TRBJ2-1
CDR3 protein: CASSPSSASGDTQYF; clone size: .; V gene: TRBV7-2; J gene: TRBJ2-3
CDR3 protein: CASGRGPDQPQHF; clone size: .; V gene: TRBV2; J gene: TRBJ1-5
CDR3 protein: CSVDWGFDEQFF; clone size: once; V gene: TRBV29-1; J gene: TRBJ2-1
CDR3 protein: CSATATGSTFF; clone size: once; V gene: TRBV20-1; J gene: TRBJ1-1
CDR3 protein: CSVGGTQYF; clone size: .; V gene: TRBV29-1; J gene: TRBJ2-5
CDR3 protein: CAGRQGLNTGELFF; clone size: .; V gene: TRBV6-1; J gene: TRBJ2-2
CDR3 protein: CASSDRGETQYF; clone size: few; V gene: TRBV2; J gene: TRBJ2-5
CDR3 protein: CASSQEGRGGTDTQYF; clone size: .; V gene: TRBV4-3; J gene: TRBJ2-3
CDR3 protein: CSVDRGSPSGANVLTF; clone size: .; V gene: TRBV29-1; J gene: TRBJ2-6
CDR3 protein: CSVAEVEQFF; clone size: .; V gene: TRBV29-1; J gene: TRBJ2-1
CDR3 protein: CSAKSDTEAFF; clone size: .; V gene: TRBV20-1; J gene: TRBJ1-1
CDR3 protein: CSVGGGAPDTQYF; clone size: .; V gene: TRBV29-1; J gene: TRBJ2-3
CDR3 protein: CASRQGAPTNTEAFF; clone size: few; V gene: TRBV11-2; J gene: TRBJ1-1
CDR3 protein: CASSPIEGGASITDTQYF; clone size: few; V gene: TRBV18; J gene: TRBJ2-3
CDR3 protein: CASSPETMNTEAFF; clone size: few; V gene: TRBV9; J gene: TRBJ1-1
CDR3 protein: CASAGIPWADTQYF; clone size: .; V gene: TRBV30; J gene: TRBJ2-3
CDR3 protein: CASSPEPGLAGGNEQFF; clone size: .; V gene: TRBV18; J gene: TRBJ2-1